This TCR beta chain is from a study of blood T cell repertoires in COVID-19. Study processing details: Reference gene primer amplification gave nucleated cell count estimates. Here immunoSEQ multiplex PCR was the method, and the copy in TCRdb shows in-frame clones only, minus some. For V, J and clone size, that table is used; D and trimming come from the DNA. Among 150,000 to 200,000 clones, roughly 86% were seen once, and the ten largest hold about 2.5%. Germline V gene sequence: CDR1 MGHRA, CDR2 YSYEKL. V lost 5 bases to trimming and J lost 1 base; unmatched junction nucleotides: 4. The CDR3 loop spans 16 amino acids.

The V and J genes are TRBV4-1 and TRBJ2-6; the match to TRBD1 covers 8 bases. Sequencing was done on a sample of peripheral blood. This TCR derives from a middle-aged man with active or convalescent COVID-19. CDR3 sequence: CASSETGASGANVLTF. The CDR3 coding sequence is TGCGCCAGCAGCGAGACAGGGGCGTCTGGGGCCAACGTCCTGACTTTC.